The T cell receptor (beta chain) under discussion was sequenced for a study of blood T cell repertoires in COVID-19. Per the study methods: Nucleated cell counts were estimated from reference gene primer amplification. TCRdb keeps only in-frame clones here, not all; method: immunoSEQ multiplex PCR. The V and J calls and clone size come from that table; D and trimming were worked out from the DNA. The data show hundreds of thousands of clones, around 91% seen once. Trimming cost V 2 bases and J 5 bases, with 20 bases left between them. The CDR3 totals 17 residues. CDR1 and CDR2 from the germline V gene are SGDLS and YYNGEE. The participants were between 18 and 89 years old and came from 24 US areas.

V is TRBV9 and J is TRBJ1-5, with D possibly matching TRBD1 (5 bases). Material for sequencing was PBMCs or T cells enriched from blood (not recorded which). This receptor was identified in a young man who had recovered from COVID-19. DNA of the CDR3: TGTGCCAGCAGCGTTTTAGTGGACACTCCGGGGGATCAGCCCCAGCATTTT. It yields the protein CASSVLVDTPGDQPQHF. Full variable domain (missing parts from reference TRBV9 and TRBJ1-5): DSGVTQTPKHLITATGQRVTLRCSPRSGDLSVYWYQQSLDQGLQFLIQYYNGEERAKGNILERFSAQQFPDLHSELNLSSLELGDSALYFCASSVLVDTPGDQPQHFGDGTRLSIL.